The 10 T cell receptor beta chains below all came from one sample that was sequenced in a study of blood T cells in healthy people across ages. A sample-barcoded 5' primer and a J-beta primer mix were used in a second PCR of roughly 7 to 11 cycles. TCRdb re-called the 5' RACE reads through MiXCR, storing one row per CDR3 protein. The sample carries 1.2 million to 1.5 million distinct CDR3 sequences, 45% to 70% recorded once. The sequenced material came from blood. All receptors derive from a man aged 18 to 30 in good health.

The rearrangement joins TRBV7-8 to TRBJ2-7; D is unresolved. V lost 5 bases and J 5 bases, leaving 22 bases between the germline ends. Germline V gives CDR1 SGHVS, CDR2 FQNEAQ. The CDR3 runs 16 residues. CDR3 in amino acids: CASSLIRVSFYDEQYF. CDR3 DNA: TGTGCCAGCAGCCTAATTCGTGTCAGTTTTTACGACGAGCAGTACTTC.

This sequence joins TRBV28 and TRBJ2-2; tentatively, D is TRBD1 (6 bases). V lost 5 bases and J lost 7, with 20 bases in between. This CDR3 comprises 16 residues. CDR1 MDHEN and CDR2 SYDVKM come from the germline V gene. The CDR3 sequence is CASSPRGQGVGGELFF. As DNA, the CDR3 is TGTGCCAGCAGTCCACGGGGACAAGGGGTTGGCGGGGAGCTGTTTTTT. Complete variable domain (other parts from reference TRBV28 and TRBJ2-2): DVKVTQSSRYLVKRTGEKVFLECVQDMDHENMFWYRQDPGLGLRLIYFSYDVKMKEKGDIPEGYSVSREKKERFSLILESASTNQTSMYLCASSPRGQGVGGELFFGEGSRLTVL.

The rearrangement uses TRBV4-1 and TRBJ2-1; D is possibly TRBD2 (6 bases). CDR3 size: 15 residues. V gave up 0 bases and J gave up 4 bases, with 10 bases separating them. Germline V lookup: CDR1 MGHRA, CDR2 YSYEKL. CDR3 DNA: TGCGCCAGCAGCCAAGAGTGGAGGGGTTACAATGAGCAGTTCTTC. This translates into CASSQEWRGYNEQFF.

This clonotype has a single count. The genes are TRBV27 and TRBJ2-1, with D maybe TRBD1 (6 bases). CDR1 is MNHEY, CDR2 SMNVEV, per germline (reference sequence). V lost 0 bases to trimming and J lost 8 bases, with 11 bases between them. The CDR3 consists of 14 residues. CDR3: CASSLSHRVDEQFF. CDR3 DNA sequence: TGTGCCAGCAGTTTATCCCACAGGGTCGATGAGCAGTTCTTC.

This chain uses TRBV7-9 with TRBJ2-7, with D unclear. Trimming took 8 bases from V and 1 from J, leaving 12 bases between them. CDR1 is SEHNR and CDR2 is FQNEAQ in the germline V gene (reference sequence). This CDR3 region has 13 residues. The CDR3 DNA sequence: TGTGCCAGCCAGGAACGTGGTTCCTACGAGCAGTACTTC. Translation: CASQERGSYEQYF. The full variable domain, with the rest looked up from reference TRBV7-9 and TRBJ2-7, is DTGVSQNPRHKITKRGQNVTFRCDPISEHNRLYWYRQTLGQGPEFLTYFQNEAQLEKSRLLSDRFSAERPKGSFSTLEIQRTEQGDSAMYLCASQERGSYEQYFGPGTRLTVT.

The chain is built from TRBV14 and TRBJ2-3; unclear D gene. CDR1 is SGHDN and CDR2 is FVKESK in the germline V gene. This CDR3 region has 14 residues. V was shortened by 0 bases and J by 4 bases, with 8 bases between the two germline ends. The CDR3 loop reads CASSQEYQADTQYF. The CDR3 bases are TGTGCCAGCAGCCAAGAGTACCAGGCAGATACGCAGTATTTT.

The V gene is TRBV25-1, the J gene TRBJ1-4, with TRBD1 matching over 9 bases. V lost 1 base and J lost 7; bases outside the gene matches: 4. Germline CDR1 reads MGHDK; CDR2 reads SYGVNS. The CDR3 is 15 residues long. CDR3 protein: CASSEWGQGFEKLFF. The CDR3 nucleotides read TGTGCCAGCAGTGAATGGGGACAGGGCTTTGAAAAACTGTTTTTT.

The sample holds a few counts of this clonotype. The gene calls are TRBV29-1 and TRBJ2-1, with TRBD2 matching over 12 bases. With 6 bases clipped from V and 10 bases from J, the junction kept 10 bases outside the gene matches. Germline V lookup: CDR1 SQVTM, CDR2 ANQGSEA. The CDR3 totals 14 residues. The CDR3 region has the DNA TGCAGCGTAATCAGACTAGCGGGGGATGGCGAGCAGTTCTTC. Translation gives CSVIRLAGDGEQFF.

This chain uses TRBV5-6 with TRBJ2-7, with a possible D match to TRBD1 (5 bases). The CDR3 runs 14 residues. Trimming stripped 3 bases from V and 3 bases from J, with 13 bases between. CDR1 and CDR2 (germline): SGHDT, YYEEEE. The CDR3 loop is CASSSPGSFYEQYF. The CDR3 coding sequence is TGTGCCAGCAGCTCCCCAGGGTCTTTCTACGAGCAGTACTTC.

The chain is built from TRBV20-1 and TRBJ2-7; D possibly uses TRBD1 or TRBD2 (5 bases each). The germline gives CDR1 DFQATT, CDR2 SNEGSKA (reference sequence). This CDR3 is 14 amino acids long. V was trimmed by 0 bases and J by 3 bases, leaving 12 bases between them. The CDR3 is CSAREGTDNYEQYF. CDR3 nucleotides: TGCAGTGCTAGAGAGGGGACGGACAACTACGAGCAGTACTTC.